This T cell receptor beta chain was sequenced for a study of blood T cell repertoires in COVID-19. Turning to the study itself: Acute and convalescent COVID-19 samples came from the United States, Italy and Spain. PBMCs, B-cell-depleted T cells, or T cells were the source of the cDNA or gDNA that made up the material.

In the source study's methods: From reference gene primer amplification, estimates of nucleated cell counts were derived. Data came from immunoSEQ multiplex PCR; TCRdb stores just in-frame clones and leaves some out. V and J calls and clone size come straight from that table; D and trimming were deduced from the DNA. The table records about 110,000 clones, 84% of them present only once. This CDR3 has 13 residues. Trimming removed 6 bases at V and 4 bases at J, with 12 bases between. Germline V gene data show CDR1 as LNHDA and CDR2 as SQIVND (reference sequence). Material for sequencing was peripheral blood. The J gene is TRBJ2-5, the V gene TRBV19; D not resolved. The clonotype originates from a human donor in a cohort sampled during active COVID-19. The CDR3: CASRVPGGETQYF. The CDR3 DNA sequence: TGTGCCAGTAGAGTCCCCGGCGGAGAGACCCAGTACTTC.